The 21 T cell receptor beta chains presented below share a single source sample, sequenced in a study of Ad26.COV2.S vaccination and SARS-CoV-2 variants. Treatment meaning: 15 to 20 received Ad26.COV2.S at low or high dose, single or two shots; roughly 5 received placebo; per-sample allocation not given. Day 63 after the first vaccine or placebo injection was the time point for sampling. This table comes from immunoSEQ multiplex PCR, and its TCRdb copy is limited to in-frame clones, with some not included. The sample lists about 420,000 clones, roughly 90% occurring once. The sample here was peripheral blood, taken in a trial of Ad26.COV2.S vaccine versus placebo. Receptors were obtained from a person between 18 and 60 years old who received the Ad26.COV2.S COVID-19 vaccine or a placebo.

The chain uses TRBV29-1 and TRBJ1-1; D is ambiguous. The CDR3 sequence is 11 residues long. Trimming cost V 5 bases and J 0 bases, with 4 bases left between them. Germline CDR1 is SQVTM and CDR2 is ANQGSEA. The chain's CDR3 is CSVRLNTEAFF. The CDR3 DNA follows: TGCAGCGTTAGATTGAACACTGAAGCTTTCTTT.

The rearrangement joins TRBV19 to TRBJ1-5; TRBD1 might be the D (5 bases). V lost 11 bases and J lost 0, with 17 bases in between. The CDR3 extends over 15 amino acids. Germline V gives CDR1 LNHDA, CDR2 SQIVND (reference sequence). CDR3 bases: TGTGCCGCCAAAGGGGACGGGTATAGCAATCAGCCCCAGCATTTT. Its protein is CAAKGDGYSNQPQHF.

This clone was detected a few times. The rearrangement joins TRBV19 to TRBJ1-6; D is unclear. V was cut by 3 bases and J by 5 bases, with 17 bases left in between. The germline V gene encodes CDR1 LNHDA and CDR2 SQIVND (reference sequence). The CDR3 is 17 amino acids. The CDR3 loop reads CASSIQRTLRNNSPLHF. The CDR3, as DNA: TGTGCCAGTAGTATTCAACGGACCCTTAGAAATAATTCACCCCTCCACTTT.

The chain combines TRBV29-1 with TRBJ2-2; 12 nucleotides align to TRBD2. The ends lost 4 bases at V and 3 bases at J; junction bases unmatched: 3. Germline V gene data show CDR1 as SQVTM and CDR2 as ANQGSEA. This CDR3 has 15 residues. The CDR3 region has the DNA TGCAGCGTTGGTACTAGCGGGGGGTACACCGGGGAGCTGTTTTTT. Its protein is CSVGTSGGYTGELFF.

The V gene is TRBV5-1, the J gene TRBJ2-1; D call uncertain. The germline V gene has CDR1 SGHRS and CDR2 YFSETQ. The CDR3 contains 15 residues. V shed 2 bases and J shed 3 bases, with 12 bases lying between them. The CDR3: CASSFRRANYNEQFF. CDR3 DNA: TGCGCCAGCAGCTTCCGACGGGCCAACTACAATGAGCAGTTCTTC.

V is TRBV6-5 and J is TRBJ1-1; 7 nucleotides agree with TRBD1. This CDR3 has 14 amino acids. The V segment lost 6 bases and the J segment 4 bases; nucleotides outside the gene matches: 8. Germline CDR1 is MNHEY and CDR2 is SVGAGI. The CDR3 protein is CASSYRGGSTEAFF. The CDR3 region has the DNA TGTGCCAGCAGCTACAGGGGAGGATCCACTGAAGCTTTCTTT.

This rearrangement joins TRBV30 to TRBJ2-1, with 8 bases lining up with TRBD1. The CDR3 runs to 13 residues. Germline V CDR1 and CDR2: GTSNPN, SVGIG (reference sequence). V lost 4 bases to trimming and J lost 4 bases; unmatched junction nucleotides: 3. The CDR3 bases are TGTGCCTGGAAACGACAGGGGTACAATGAGCAGTTCTTC. Residues: CAWKRQGYNEQFF.

The chain combines TRBV27 with TRBJ2-5, with D maybe TRBD2 (6 bases). CDR3 length equals 14 residues. Trimming removed 2 bases from V and 5 bases from J, with 12 bases in between. Germline-derived CDR1 and CDR2 are MNHEY and SMNVEV (reference sequence). The CDR3 DNA follows: TGTGCCAGCAGTTTAAGGGGAGGTGGGGAGACCCAGTACTTC. Translating it yields CASSLRGGGETQYF.

Regarding this clone: Other DNA sequences in this specimen translate into the identical CDR3. The V and J genes are TRBV18 and TRBJ1-2, with TRBD1 as a possible D gene (6 bases). CDR1 and CDR2 (germline): KGHSH, LQKENI. Trimming removed 6 bases from V and 4 bases from J, with 12 bases in between. The CDR3 consists of 13 residues. The CDR3 protein is CASSPGQSYGYTF. DNA of the CDR3: TGTGCCAGCTCGCCCGGACAGAGCTATGGCTACACCTTC.

This clone was seen a single time. V usage is TRBV30 and J usage is TRBJ2-1; 13 bases fit TRBD2. Germline lookup yields CDR1 GTSNPN and CDR2 SVGIG (reference sequence). V was clipped by 6 bases and J by 1 base; unmatched bases: 6. There are 16 residues in the CDR3. The CDR3 DNA sequence: TGTGCCTGTGGACTAGCGGGAGATAGGTCCTACAATGAGCAGTTCTTC. Translation: CACGLAGDRSYNEQFF.

The genes are TRBV5-4 and TRBJ2-7; no clear D. Trimming left V 3 bases short and J 0 bases short, with 13 bases between. The CDR3 runs 15 residues. Germline CDR1 and CDR2: SGHNT and YYREEE (reference sequence). This CDR3 is CASSSSISSSYEQYF. In DNA, the CDR3 is TGTGCCAGCAGCTCCTCCATATCGAGCTCCTACGAGCAGTACTTC.

This chain uses TRBV2 with TRBJ1-6; maybe TRBD1 (6 bases). The CDR3 has 15 residues. CDR1 is SNHLY and CDR2 is FYNNEI in the germline V gene. Trimming stripped 4 bases from V and 7 bases from J, with 14 bases between. The CDR3 here is CASSVRTVTNSPLHF. CDR3 nucleotide sequence: TGTGCCAGCAGTGTCCGGACAGTTACCAATTCACCCCTCCACTTT.

V and J are TRBV3-1 (or the pseudogene TRBV3-2) and TRBJ2-7, with 8 bases aligning to TRBD1. Per the germline V gene, CDR1 is LGHDT and CDR2 is YNNKEL (reference sequence). There are 14 residues in the CDR3. V lost 4 bases, J lost 5 bases, and 7 bases stayed unmatched. In nucleotides, the CDR3 is TGTGCCAGCAGCCCCCTAAGACAGGGGAACGAGCAGTACTTC. Residues: CASSPLRQGNEQYF.

The genes are TRBV24-1 and TRBJ2-5; unclear D gene. Trimming removed 0 bases from V and 5 bases from J, with 6 bases in between. CDR3 length: 13 residues. CDR1 and CDR2 from the germline V gene are KGHDR and SFDVKD. In DNA form, the CDR3 reads TGTGCCACCAGTGATTTGTGGTCGGAGACCCAGTACTTC. Protein product: CATSDLWSETQYF.

There are a few counts of this clone. This chain connects TRBV6-5 to TRBJ1-3; maybe TRBD1 (5 bases). Germline V gives CDR1 MNHEY, CDR2 SVGAGI. The CDR3 runs 16 residues. V lost 2 bases, J lost 4 bases, and 15 bases lay in between. The CDR3: CASSYLAGGVGNTIYF. The CDR3 DNA reads TGTGCCAGCAGTTACCTCGCGGGGGGAGTAGGAAACACCATATATTTT.

The V gene is TRBV2, the J gene TRBJ2-1; 8 positions match TRBD1. V trimming: 6 bases; J trimming: 4 bases; junction bases outside the gene matches: 5. There are 14 residues in the CDR3. Germline CDR1 SNHLY, CDR2 FYNNEI. The CDR3 nucleotides are TGTGCCAGCAGGGGGACAGGACTTTACAATGAGCAGTTCTTC. Translating it yields CASRGTGLYNEQFF.

The rearrangement uses TRBV3-1 (or the pseudogene TRBV3-2) and TRBJ2-3, with D tentatively TRBD2 (6 bases). The germline V gene has CDR1 LGHDT and CDR2 YNNKEL (reference sequence). This CDR3 is built from 13 residues. Trimming cost V 3 bases and J 5 bases, with 9 bases left between them. The CDR3 DNA reads as TGTGCCAGCAGCCAGCGGGGTATAGATACGCAGTATTTT. This codes for CASSQRGIDTQYF.

The rearrangement uses TRBV9 and TRBJ1-2, with D unclear. The V end was cut by 3 bases, the J end by 3 bases, with 18 bases between. This CDR3 is built from 16 residues. Germline CDR1 and CDR2: SGDLS and YYNGEE. CDR3 amino acids: CASSGLGRGGYYGYTF. CDR3 nucleotide sequence: TGTGCCAGCAGCGGACTGGGCCGAGGAGGGTACTATGGCTACACCTTC.

This clone occurred once. The gene calls are TRBV9 and TRBJ1-3; TRBD1 aligns across 7 bases. The CDR3 extends over 17 amino acids. V was pared by 3 bases and J by 0 bases, with 9 bases of the junction left unmatched. CDR1 is SGDLS and CDR2 is YYNGEE in the germline V gene. The CDR3: CASSGGAGDSSGNTIYF. The CDR3 DNA reads TGTGCCAGCAGCGGCGGGGCAGGGGACAGCTCTGGAAACACCATATATTTT. The whole variable domain, filled in from reference TRBV9 and TRBJ1-3, reads DSGVTQTPKHLITATGQRVTLRCSPRSGDLSVYWYQQSLDQGLQFLIQYYNGEERAKGNILERFSAQQFPDLHSELNLSSLELGDSALYFCASSGGAGDSSGNTIYFGEGSWLTVV.

A word on this clone: One junction end disagrees with the germline gene, perhaps due to a read error. The chain joins TRBV7-8 to TRBJ2-4; a possible D gene is TRBD2 (6 bases). The CDR3 runs to 12 residues. Germline CDR1 reads SGHVS; CDR2 reads FQNEAQ. In DNA form, the CDR3 reads TGTGCCAGCAGCTTATTGGGGGGAGGCCTCGAATTC. Amino acids: CASSLLGGGLEF.

The rearrangement joins TRBV4-3 to TRBJ2-5; weak D call: TRBD2 (5 bases). CDR1 and CDR2 (germline): LGHNA, YSLEER. V shed 1 base and J shed 5 bases, with 14 bases lying between them. CDR3 length: 15 residues. CDR3 sequence: CASSQVPGGTETQYF. CDR3 bases: TGCGCCAGCAGCCAAGTGCCAGGAGGCACGGAGACCCAGTACTTC.